The present T cell receptor (beta chain) was sequenced within a study of Ad26.COV2.S vaccination and SARS-CoV-2 variants. Turning to the study itself: The study gave Ad26.COV2.S intramuscularly, once or twice 56 days apart. Broader study findings: Overall T cell responses may have been underestimated by the analyses of TCR breadth and depth.

The length of the CDR3 is 18 residues. V lost 0 bases to trimming and J lost 0 bases, with 17 bases between them. In germline, CDR1 is MDHEN, CDR2 SYDVKM. Of note for this clone: Its cognate antigen is unknown.

Only in-frame clones appear in the TCRdb table, and some are missing; sequencing was by immunoSEQ multiplex PCR. The data contain some 400,000 clones, around 91% of them singletons. Treatment denoted: about 20 received Ad26.COV2.S at low or high dose, single or two shots; about 5 received placebo; per-sample allocation not given. It was on day 63 after the first vaccine or placebo injection that samples were taken. The specimen comprised peripheral blood, sampled in a trial of Ad26.COV2.S vaccine versus placebo. This rearrangement joins TRBV28 to TRBJ1-2; D ambiguous. The clonotype was recovered from a person between 18 and 65 years old who received the Ad26.COV2.S COVID-19 vaccine or a placebo. The CDR3 nucleotides are TGTGCCAGCAGTTTATGGGGAGAAAGGGCACAAACTAACTATGGCTACACCTTC. This encodes CASSLWGERAQTNYGYTF.